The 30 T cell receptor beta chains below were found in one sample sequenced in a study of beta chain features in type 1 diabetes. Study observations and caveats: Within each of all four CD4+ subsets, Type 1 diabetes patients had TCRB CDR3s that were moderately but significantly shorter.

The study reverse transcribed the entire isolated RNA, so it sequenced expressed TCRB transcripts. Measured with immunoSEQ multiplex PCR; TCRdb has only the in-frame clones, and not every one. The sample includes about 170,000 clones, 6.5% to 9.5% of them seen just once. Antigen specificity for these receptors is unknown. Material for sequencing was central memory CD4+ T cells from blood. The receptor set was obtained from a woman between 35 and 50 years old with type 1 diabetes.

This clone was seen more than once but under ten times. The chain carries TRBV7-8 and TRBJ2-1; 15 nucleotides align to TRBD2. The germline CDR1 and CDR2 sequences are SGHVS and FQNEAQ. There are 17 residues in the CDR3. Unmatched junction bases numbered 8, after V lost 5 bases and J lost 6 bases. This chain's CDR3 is CASSQGLAGGTGNEQFF. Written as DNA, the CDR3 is TGTGCCAGCAGCCAGGGACTAGCGGGGGGTACTGGCAATGAGCAGTTCTTC.

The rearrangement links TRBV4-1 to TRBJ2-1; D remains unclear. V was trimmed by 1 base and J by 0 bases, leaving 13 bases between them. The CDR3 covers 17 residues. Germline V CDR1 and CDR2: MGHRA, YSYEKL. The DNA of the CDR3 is TGCGCCAGCAGCCAAGGGGTCCCTAGTGGCTCCTACAATGAGCAGTTCTTC. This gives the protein CASSQGVPSGSYNEQFF.

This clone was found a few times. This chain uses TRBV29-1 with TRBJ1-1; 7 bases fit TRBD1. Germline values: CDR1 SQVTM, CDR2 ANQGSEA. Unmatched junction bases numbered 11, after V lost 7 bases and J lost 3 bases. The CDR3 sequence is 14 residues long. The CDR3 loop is CSARGTANYTEAFF. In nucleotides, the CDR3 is TGCAGCGCCAGAGGGACAGCGAATTACACTGAAGCTTTCTTT.

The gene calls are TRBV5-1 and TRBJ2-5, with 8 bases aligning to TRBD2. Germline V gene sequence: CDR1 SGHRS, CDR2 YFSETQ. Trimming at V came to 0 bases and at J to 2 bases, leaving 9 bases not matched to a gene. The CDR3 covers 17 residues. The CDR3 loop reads CASSLASRGGSQETQYF. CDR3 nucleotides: TGCGCCAGCAGCTTGGCTTCTCGCGGGGGGTCGCAAGAGACCCAGTACTTC.

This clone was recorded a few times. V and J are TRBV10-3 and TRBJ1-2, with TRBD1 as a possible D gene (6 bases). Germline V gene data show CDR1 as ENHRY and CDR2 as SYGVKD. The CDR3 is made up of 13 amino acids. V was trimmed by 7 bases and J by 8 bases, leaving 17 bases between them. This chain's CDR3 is CAITSGAQRGYTF. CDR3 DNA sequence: TGTGCCATCACATCAGGGGCCCAGCGCGGCTACACCTTC.

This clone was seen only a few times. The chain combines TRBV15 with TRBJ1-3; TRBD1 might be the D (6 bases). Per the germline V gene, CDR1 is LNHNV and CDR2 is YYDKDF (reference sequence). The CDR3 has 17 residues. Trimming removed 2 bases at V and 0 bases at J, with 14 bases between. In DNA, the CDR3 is TGTGCCACCAGCAGAAGAACAGGGACAAACTCTGGAAACACCATATATTTT. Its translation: CATSRRTGTNSGNTIYF.

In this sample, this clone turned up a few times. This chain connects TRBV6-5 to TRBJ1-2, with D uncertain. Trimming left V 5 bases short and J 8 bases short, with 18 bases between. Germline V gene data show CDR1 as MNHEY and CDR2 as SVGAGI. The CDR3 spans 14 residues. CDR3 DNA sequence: TGTGCCAGCAGTCCTCCCGACTACCTTGGAGGCTACACCTTC. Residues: CASSPPDYLGGYTF.

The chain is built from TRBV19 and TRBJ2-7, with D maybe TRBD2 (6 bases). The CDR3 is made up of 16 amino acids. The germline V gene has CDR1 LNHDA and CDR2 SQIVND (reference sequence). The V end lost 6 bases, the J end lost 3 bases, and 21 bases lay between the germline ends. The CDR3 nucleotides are TGTGCCAGTAGAGAGGAGGAGGGCAGGGAGAACTACGAGCAGTACTTC. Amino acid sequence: CASREEEGRENYEQYF. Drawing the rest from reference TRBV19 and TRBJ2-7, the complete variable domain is DGGITQSPKYLFRKEGQNVTLSCEQNLNHDAMYWYRQDPGQGLRLIYYSQIVNDFQKGDIAEGYSVSREKKESFPLTVTSAQKNPTAFYLCASREEEGRENYEQYFGPGTRLTVT.

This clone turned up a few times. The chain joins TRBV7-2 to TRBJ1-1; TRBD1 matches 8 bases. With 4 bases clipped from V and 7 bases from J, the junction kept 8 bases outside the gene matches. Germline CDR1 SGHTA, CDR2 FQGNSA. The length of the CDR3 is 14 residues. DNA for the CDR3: TGTGCCAGCAGCTCAGACAGGGGATTCGGTGAAGCTTTCTTT. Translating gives CASSSDRGFGEAFF.

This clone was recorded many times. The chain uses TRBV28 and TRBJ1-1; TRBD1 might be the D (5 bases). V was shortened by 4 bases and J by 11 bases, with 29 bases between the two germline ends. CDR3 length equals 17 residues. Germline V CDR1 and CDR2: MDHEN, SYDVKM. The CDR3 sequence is CASSSRPGTTSQRGAFF. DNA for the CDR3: TGTGCCAGCAGTTCCCGCCCCGGGACCACCTCTCAACGGGGGGCTTTCTTT.

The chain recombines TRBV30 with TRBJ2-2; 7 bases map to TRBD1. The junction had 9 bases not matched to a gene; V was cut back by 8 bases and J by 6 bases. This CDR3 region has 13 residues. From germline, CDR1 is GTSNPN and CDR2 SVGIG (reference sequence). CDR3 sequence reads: CAGHRGESGELFF. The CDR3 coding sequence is TGTGCCGGTCACAGGGGAGAGTCCGGGGAGCTGTTTTTT.

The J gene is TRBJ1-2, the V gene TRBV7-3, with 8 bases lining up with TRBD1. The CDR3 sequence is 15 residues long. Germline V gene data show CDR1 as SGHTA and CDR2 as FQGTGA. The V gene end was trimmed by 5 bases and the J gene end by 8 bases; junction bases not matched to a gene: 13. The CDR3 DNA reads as TGTGCCAGCAGCAAAGGACAGGGACAGGTGTGGGGCTACACCTTC. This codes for CASSKGQGQVWGYTF.

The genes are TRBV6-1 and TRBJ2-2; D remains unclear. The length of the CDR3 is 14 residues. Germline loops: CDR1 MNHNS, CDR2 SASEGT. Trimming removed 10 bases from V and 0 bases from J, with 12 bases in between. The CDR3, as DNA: TGTGCCACCAAGCCCAGGACGAACACCGGGGAGCTGTTTTTT. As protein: CATKPRTNTGELFF.

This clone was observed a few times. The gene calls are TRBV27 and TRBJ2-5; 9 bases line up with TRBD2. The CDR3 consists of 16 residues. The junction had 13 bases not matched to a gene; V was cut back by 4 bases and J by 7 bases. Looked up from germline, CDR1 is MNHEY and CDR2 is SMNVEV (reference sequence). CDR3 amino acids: CASSSLAGDRTRTQYF. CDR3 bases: TGTGCCAGCAGTTCGTTAGCGGGGGATCGGACGAGGACCCAGTACTTC.

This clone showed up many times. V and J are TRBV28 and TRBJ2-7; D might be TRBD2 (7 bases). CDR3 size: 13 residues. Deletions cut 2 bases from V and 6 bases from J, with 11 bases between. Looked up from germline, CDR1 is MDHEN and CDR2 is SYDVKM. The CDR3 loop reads CASSLGGALEQYF. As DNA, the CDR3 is TGTGCCAGCAGTTTAGGGGGGGCGCTCGAGCAGTACTTC.

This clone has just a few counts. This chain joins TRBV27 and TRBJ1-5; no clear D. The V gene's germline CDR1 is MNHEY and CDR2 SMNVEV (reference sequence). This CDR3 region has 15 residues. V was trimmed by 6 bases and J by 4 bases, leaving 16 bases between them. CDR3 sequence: CASSLYLTPNQPQHF. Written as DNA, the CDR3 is TGTGCCAGCAGCCTCTACTTAACCCCGAATCAGCCCCAGCATTTT.

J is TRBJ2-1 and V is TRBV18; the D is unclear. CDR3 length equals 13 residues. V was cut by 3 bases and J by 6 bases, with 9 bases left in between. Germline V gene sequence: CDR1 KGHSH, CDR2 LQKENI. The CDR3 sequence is CASSPGASNEQFF. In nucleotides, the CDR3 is TGTGCCAGCTCACCGGGCGCGTCCAATGAGCAGTTCTTC.

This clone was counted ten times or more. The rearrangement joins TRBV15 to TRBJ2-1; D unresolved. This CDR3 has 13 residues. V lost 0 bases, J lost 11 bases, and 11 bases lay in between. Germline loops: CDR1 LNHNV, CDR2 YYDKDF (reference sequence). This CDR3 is CATSRDDIGKQFF. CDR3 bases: TGTGCCACCAGCAGAGATGACATCGGAAAGCAGTTCTTC.

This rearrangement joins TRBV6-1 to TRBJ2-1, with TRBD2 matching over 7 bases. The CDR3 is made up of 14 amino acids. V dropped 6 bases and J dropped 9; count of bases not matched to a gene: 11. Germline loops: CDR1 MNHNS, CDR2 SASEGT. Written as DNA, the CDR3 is TGTGCCAGCAGCCCCGGGACTACTGGAATTGAGCAGTTCTTC. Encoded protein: CASSPGTTGIEQFF.

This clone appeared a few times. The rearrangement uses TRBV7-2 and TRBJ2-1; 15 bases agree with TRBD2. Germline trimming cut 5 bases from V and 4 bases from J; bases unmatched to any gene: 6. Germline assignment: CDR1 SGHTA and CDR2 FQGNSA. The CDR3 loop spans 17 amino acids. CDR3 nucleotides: TGTGCCAGCAGCCCGGGACTAGCGGGGGGTCGGTACAATGAGCAGTTCTTC. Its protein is CASSPGLAGGRYNEQFF.

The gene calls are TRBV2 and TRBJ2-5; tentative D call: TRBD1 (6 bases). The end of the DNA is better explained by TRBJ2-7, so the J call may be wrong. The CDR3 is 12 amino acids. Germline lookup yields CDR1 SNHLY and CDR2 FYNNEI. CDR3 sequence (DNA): TGTGCCAGCAGTGTTTCCAGGGGCGAGCAGTACTTC. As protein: CASSVSRGEQYF.

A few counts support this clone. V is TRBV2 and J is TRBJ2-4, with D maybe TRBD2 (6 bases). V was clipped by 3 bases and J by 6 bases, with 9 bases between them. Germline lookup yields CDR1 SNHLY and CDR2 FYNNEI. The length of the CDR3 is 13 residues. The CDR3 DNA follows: TGTGCCAGCAGTGACAGGCGGGGAAACATTCAGTACTTC. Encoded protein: CASSDRRGNIQYF.

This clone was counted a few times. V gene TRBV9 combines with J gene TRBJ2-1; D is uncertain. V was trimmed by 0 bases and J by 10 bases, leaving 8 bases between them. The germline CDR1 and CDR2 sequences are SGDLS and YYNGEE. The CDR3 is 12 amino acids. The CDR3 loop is CASSVGAWEQFF. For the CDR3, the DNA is TGTGCCAGCAGCGTAGGGGCATGGGAGCAGTTCTTC.

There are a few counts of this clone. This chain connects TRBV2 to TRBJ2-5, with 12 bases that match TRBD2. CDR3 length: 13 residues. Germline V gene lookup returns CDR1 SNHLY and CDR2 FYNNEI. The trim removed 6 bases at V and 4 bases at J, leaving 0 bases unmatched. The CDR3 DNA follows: TGTGCCAGCAGACTAGCGGGAGGAGAGACCCAGTACTTC. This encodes CASRLAGGETQYF.

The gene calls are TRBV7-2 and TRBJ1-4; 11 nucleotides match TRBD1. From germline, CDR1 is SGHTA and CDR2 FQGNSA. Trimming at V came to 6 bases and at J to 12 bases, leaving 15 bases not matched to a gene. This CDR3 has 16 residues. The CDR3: CASRPDGGQGVPELFF. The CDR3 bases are TGTGCCAGCAGGCCGGACGGGGGACAGGGGGTACCCGAACTGTTTTTT.

The CDR3 region is CASSETGGNNSPLHF. DNA for the CDR3: TGTGCCAGCAGTGAGACCGGGGGTAACAATTCACCCCTCCACTTT. V and J are TRBV2 and TRBJ1-6, with D possibly being TRBD1 (5 bases). CDR3 size: 15 residues. In germline, CDR1 is SNHLY, CDR2 FYNNEI. The ends were cut back, 3 bases at V and 7 bases at J, with 13 bases in the middle.

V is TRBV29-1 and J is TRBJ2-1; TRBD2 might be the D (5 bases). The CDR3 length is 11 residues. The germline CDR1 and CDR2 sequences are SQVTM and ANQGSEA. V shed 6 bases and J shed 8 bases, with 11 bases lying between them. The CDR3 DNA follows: TGCAGCGTGGAGGAAGGGTATGAGCAGTTCTTC. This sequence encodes CSVEEGYEQFF.

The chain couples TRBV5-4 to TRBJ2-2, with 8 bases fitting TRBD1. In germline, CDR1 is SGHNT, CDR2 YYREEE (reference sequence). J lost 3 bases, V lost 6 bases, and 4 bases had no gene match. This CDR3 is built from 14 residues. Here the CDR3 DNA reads TGTGCCAGCACCAGGGGGCAGGACACCGGGGAGCTGTTTTTT. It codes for CASTRGQDTGELFF.

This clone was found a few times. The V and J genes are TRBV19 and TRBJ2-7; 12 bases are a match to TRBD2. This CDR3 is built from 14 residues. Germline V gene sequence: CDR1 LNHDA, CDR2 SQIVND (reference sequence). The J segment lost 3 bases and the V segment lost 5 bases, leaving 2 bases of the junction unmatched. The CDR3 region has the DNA TGTGCCAGTAGTGAACTAGCGGGGGGCTACGAGCAGTACTTC. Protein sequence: CASSELAGGYEQYF.

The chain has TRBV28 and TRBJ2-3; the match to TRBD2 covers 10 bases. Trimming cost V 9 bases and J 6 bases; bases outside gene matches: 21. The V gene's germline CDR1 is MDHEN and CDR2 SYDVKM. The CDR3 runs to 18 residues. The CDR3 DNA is TGTGCCAGTACTCTTGAACAGGGGATGCTAGCGGGAGTTGATACGCAGTATTTT. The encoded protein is CASTLEQGMLAGVDTQYF.